This TCR beta chain derives from a study of blood T cell repertoires in COVID-19. Looking at the study overall: PBMCs, B-cell-depleted T cells, or T cells provided the cDNA or gDNA that made up the material.

Authors' analysis steps: Reference gene primer amplification yielded estimated nucleated cell counts. This table comes from immunoSEQ multiplex PCR, and its TCRdb copy is limited to in-frame clones, with some not included. From that table come the V and J calls and clone size; the DNA was used to work out D and trimming. Of under 5,500 clones listed, approximately 80% are singletons. The V end lost 0 bases, the J end lost 0 bases, and 11 bases lay between the germline ends. The CDR3 covers 16 residues. Germline CDR1 ENHRY, CDR2 SYGVKD. This clone is medium-sized within its sample. Sequencing input: peripheral blood. The sequence was collected from a man aged 65 to 85 with active COVID-19. The gene calls are TRBV10-3 and TRBJ1-1; possible D gene TRBD1, 5 bases. CDR3 in amino acids: CAISESEGLMNTEAFF. CDR3 in DNA: TGTGCCATCAGTGAGTCGGAGGGGCTAATGAACACTGAAGCTTTCTTT.